These T cell receptor beta chains were read from a single sample in a study of identical twins. TCRdb reprocessed the 5' RACE reads via MiXCR and lists one record per CDR3 protein. The sample carries around 530,000 distinct CDR3 sequences, about 15% recorded once. The sample was also reused in another study, on yellow fever vaccine responses in identical twins.

Sequenced material: CD4+ T cells sorted from blood. The receptors derive from a woman between 18 and 29 years old in good health. Both conserved end residues are part of each CDR3. The order of the fields is J gene, V gene, clone size, D gene, CDR3 length, CDR3 DNA, CDR3 protein. The D gene is left open where the match is weak. Size values are once, few and many counts, or a class for expanded clones, and some rows have none.

TRBJ2-5 TRBV3-1 NA NA 14 TGTGCCAGCAGCCAAAGTGCACGGACGGAGACCCAGTACTTC CASSQSARTETQYF
TRBJ2-1 TRBV5-6 NA NA 15 TGTGCCAGCAGCTTGGAGAACCCCACCTACAATGAGCAGTTCTTC CASSLENPTYNEQFF
TRBJ1-1 TRBV6-5 few TRBD1 15 TGTGCCAGCAGTTACTCGGCAGGGGGTTCCACTGAAGCTTTCTTT CASSYSAGGSTEAFF
TRBJ2-2 TRBV7-9 NA NA 16 TGTGCCAGCAGCCCCTCGTCAGGGTGGTACACCGGGGAGCTGTTTTTT CASSPSSGWYTGELFF
TRBJ2-1 TRBV6-1 few NA 13 TGTGCCAGCAAACAGGACGGAGACAATGAGCAGTTCTTC CASKQDGDNEQFF
TRBJ1-2 TRBV10-3 many NA 11 TGTGCCATCAGCCCAGGAGGAGGCTACACCTTC CAISPGGGYTF
TRBJ2-4 TRBV9 NA TRBD2 17 TGTGCCAGCAGCCCCCGGCTAGCGGGGGGTACCAAAAACATTCAGTACTTC CASSPRLAGGTKNIQYF
TRBJ1-5 TRBV12-3/TRBV12-4 few TRBD1 14 TGTGCCAGCAGTTTGGACAGGCAGTATCAGCCCCAGCATTTT CASSLDRQYQPQHF
TRBJ1-4 TRBV28 NA NA 14 TGTGCCAGCAGTTTCGGGGTGTCGGATGAAAAACTGTTTTTT CASSFGVSDEKLFF
TRBJ2-1 TRBV27 NA TRBD1 15 TGTGCCAGCAGTCTTGACAGGGTCTACTACAATGAGCAGTTCTTC CASSLDRVYYNEQFF
TRBJ2-1 TRBV5-1 few TRBD1 14 TGCGCCAGCAGCCGGGGACAGGAGTACAATGAGCAGTTCTTC CASSRGQEYNEQFF
TRBJ2-2 TRBV29-1 many TRBD1 16 TGCAGCGTCCCACCCCGGGGGGACAGGGACCCCGGGGAGCTGTTTTTT CSVPPRGDRDPGELFF
TRBJ2-5 TRBV4-1 NA TRBD2 16 TGCGCCAGCAGCCAAGATGGGACTAGCGGGGTTAAGACCCAGTACTTC CASSQDGTSGVKTQYF
TRBJ2-2 TRBV12-3/TRBV12-4 few TRBD2 15 TGTGCCAGCACCCTAGCGGGGGAGAACACCGGGGAGCTGTTTTTT CASTLAGENTGELFF
TRBJ2-3 TRBV5-1 NA TRBD2 16 TGCGCCAGCAGCTTCGCTAGCGGGAGGGCCACAGATACGCAGTATTTT CASSFASGRATDTQYF
TRBJ2-2 TRBV7-2 NA TRBD2 16 TGTGCCAGCAGCTTACCGGGACTAGCGAACACCGGGGAGCTGTTTTTT CASSLPGLANTGELFF
TRBJ2-7 TRBV24-1 NA NA 14 TGTGCCACCAGTGATTTAGACATGCCCTACGAGCAGTACTTC CATSDLDMPYEQYF
TRBJ1-4 TRBV12-3/TRBV12-4 many NA 16 TGTGCCAGCAGTTATTTTTTGACAGAAACGAATGAAAAACTGTTTTTT CASSYFLTETNEKLFF
TRBJ1-2 TRBV20-1 many TRBD1 14 TGCAGTGCTAGAGTTGACAGGGGAAGCTATGGCTACACCTTC CSARVDRGSYGYTF
TRBJ2-2 TRBV12-3/TRBV12-4 NA TRBD1 15 TGTGCCAGCAGTCGGGACAGACCGAACACCGGGGAGCTGTTTTTT CASSRDRPNTGELFF
TRBJ2-1 TRBV29-1 few NA 11 TGCAGCTCCAACCGGTACAATGAGCAGTTCTTC CSSNRYNEQFF
TRBJ1-2 TRBV12-3/TRBV12-4 many TRBD1 13 TGTGCCAGCAGTTTGACAGGGTCCGGTGGCTACACCTTC CASSLTGSGGYTF
TRBJ2-7 TRBV29-1 NA TRBD2 17 TGCAGCGTCCCAAATCCCGGGACTAGCGGGAGTTTATACGAGCAGTACTTC CSVPNPGTSGSLYEQYF
TRBJ2-1 TRBV5-1 NA TRBD2 16 TGCGCCAGCAGCCCGGGAGGGCTAGCGGGGGCCAATGAGCAGTTCTTC CASSPGGLAGANEQFF
TRBJ2-1 TRBV11-2 few NA 17 TGTGCCAGCAGCTTAGAATGGGGCAGAAAGACCTACAATGAGCAGTTCTTC CASSLEWGRKTYNEQFF
TRBJ2-1 TRBV14 few TRBD2 13 TGTGCCAGCAGCCGGGGACTAGTAAGTGAGCAGTTCTTC CASSRGLVSEQFF
TRBJ2-5 TRBV4-1 NA NA 12 TGCGCCAGCAGCCAAGATATGAAGACCCAGTACTTC CASSQDMKTQYF
TRBJ1-2 TRBV20-1 NA NA 13 TGCAGTGCTACCTCGCCAAATACCTATGGCTACACCTTC CSATSPNTYGYTF
TRBJ2-7 TRBV20-1 NA TRBD1 13 TGCAGTGCTCACCGGACAGGGGTCTACGAGCAGTACTTC CSAHRTGVYEQYF
TRBJ2-7 TRBV4-2 once NA 16 TGTGCCAGCAGCCAAGATCTAGCTCAAAAAGCCTACGAGCAGTACTTC CASSQDLAQKAYEQYF
TRBJ1-2 TRBV7-2 many TRBD1 16 TGTGCCAGCAGCTTAGTTAGAGGGGGCTATAGCTATGGCTACACCTTC CASSLVRGGYSYGYTF
TRBJ2-5 TRBV7-2 few NA 12 TGTGCCAGCAAAAACCCTTGGGAGACCCAGTACTTC CASKNPWETQYF
TRBJ2-5 TRBV5-1 few NA 13 TGCGCCAGCAGCTTGGGGGATTCGGAGACCCAGTACTTC CASSLGDSETQYF
TRBJ2-3 TRBV3-1 NA TRBD2 15 TGTGCCAGCAGCCTCGAACTAGCGGGAGGAGATACGCAGTATTTT CASSLELAGGDTQYF
TRBJ2-3 TRBV10-3 few TRBD2 13 TGTGCCATGACTAGCGGCGCACAGGGTACGCAGTATTTT CAMTSGAQGTQYF